There are a few counts of the clone carrying this T cell receptor (beta chain). Antigen: not known. The record originates from a study of OX40 agonist ivuxolimab in advanced cancers. General study findings and limits: Compared with CD4+, CD8+ T cells on average had more expanded clones.

Assay used: immunoSEQ multiplex PCR; TCRdb lists only in-frame clones, some missing. This sample has some 40,000 clones, with around 89% found just once. The V gene's germline CDR1 is MDHEN and CDR2 SYDVKM. The CDR3 is 15 residues long. With 5 bases clipped from V and 1 base from J, the junction kept 4 bases outside the gene matches. Source: CD4+ or CD8+ T cells sorted from blood, taken in a trial of the OX40 agonist ivuxolimab. V usage is TRBV28 and J usage is TRBJ2-5; TRBD2 matches 10 bases. This TCR was sampled from an adult with an advanced solid tumor such as melanoma, head and neck, liver or kidney cancer. The CDR3 nucleotides are TGTGCCAGCAGTCTTAGCGGGGGGACCCAAGAGACCCAGTACTTC. Translation: CASSLSGGTQETQYF. Based on the CDR3 plus reference TRBV28 and TRBJ2-5, the full variable domain is DVKVTQSSRYLVKRTGEKVFLECVQDMDHENMFWYRQDPGLGLRLIYFSYDVKMKEKGDIPEGYSVSREKKERFSLILESASTNQTSMYLCASSLSGGTQETQYFGPGTRLLVL.